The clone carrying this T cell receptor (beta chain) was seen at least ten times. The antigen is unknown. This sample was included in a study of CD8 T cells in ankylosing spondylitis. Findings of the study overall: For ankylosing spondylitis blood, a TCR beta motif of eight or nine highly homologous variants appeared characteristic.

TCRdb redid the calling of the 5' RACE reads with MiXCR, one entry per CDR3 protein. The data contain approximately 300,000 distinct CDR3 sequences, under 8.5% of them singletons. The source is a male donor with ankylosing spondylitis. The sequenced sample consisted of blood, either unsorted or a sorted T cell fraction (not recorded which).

The CDR3 loop is CASTPFVAANTGELFF. CDR3 DNA sequence: TGTGCCAGCACCCCCTTCGTAGCAGCGAACACCGGGGAGCTGTTTTTT. The chain employs TRBV12-3 or TRBV12-4 and TRBJ2-2; D not resolved. The V gene lost 7 bases and the J gene lost 0 bases, with 15 bases spanning the gap. The CDR3 consists of 16 residues.